This is a list of T cell receptor beta chains from one sample in a study of blood T cell repertoires in COVID-19. The data were produced by immunoSEQ multiplex PCR, yet TCRdb's version contains in-frame clones alone and is incomplete. The sample holds some 190,000 clones, more than 85% seen once. What was sequenced was PBMCs or T cells enriched from blood (not recorded which). The receptor set was obtained from a woman aged 40 to 49 in a cohort exposed to, infected with or recovered from COVID-19 (not recorded which). Both conserved end residues are part of each CDR3. The D gene is left open where the match is weak. Clone size is stated in some rows and not others, as once, few, many or a class when expanded.

TRBJ2-1 TRBV7-2 . . CASSKPGLYNEQFF TGTGCCAGCAGCAAGCCGGGACTTTACAATGAGCAGTTCTTC
TRBJ1-1 TRBV6-5 . . CASKRSTEAFF TGTGCCAGCAAGCGGTCCACTGAAGCTTTCTTT
TRBJ2-3 TRBV2 . TRBD1 CASKTGGTDTQYF TGTGCCAGCAAGACAGGGGGCACAGATACGCAGTATTTT
TRBJ1-2 TRBV6-1 . . CASSDPTRGNYGYTF TGTGCCAGCAGTGATCCCACAAGGGGAAACTATGGCTACACCTTC
TRBJ2-1 TRBV11-3 . TRBD2 CASSPTAGARNEQFF TGTGCCAGCAGCCCGACAGCGGGGGCTCGCAATGAGCAGTTCTTC
TRBJ1-4 TRBV4-2 . TRBD1 CASSQAITGGEEKLFF TGTGCCAGCAGCCAAGCTATAACAGGGGGCGAAGAAAAACTGTTTTTT
TRBJ1-1 TRBV5-8 once TRBD1 CASSPDREENTEAFF TGTGCCAGCAGCCCGGACAGGGAGGAGAACACTGAAGCTTTCTTT
TRBJ1-3 TRBV3-1/TRBV3-2 . . CASSQDLAVGGNTIYF TGTGCCAGCAGCCAAGATTTAGCCGTAGGTGGAAACACCATATATTTT
TRBJ2-2 TRBV6-1 . . CASSGTRGADTGELFF TGTGCCAGCAGTGGTACCAGGGGGGCCGACACCGGGGAGCTGTTTTTT
TRBJ2-7 TRBV5-1 few . CASSLGQDYEQYF TGCGCCAGCAGCTTAGGACAAGATTACGAGCAGTACTTC
TRBJ2-1 TRBV7-9 . TRBD2 CASSTGLAGNNEQFF TGTGCCAGCAGCACAGGACTAGCGGGAAACAATGAGCAGTTCTTC
TRBJ2-2 TRBV9 . TRBD2 CASLGSGGSTGELFF TGTGCCAGCCTTGGGAGCGGGGGTAGCACCGGGGAGCTGTTTTTT
TRBJ2-7 TRBV15 . TRBD2 CATSPIERGRDEQYF TGTGCCACCAGCCCCATTGAGCGGGGTCGCGACGAGCAGTACTTC
TRBJ1-5 TRBV28 . . CASSARGSNQPQHF TGTGCCAGCAGTGCAAGGGGTAGCAATCAGCCCCAGCATTTT
TRBJ2-7 TRBV11-2 . TRBD2 CATGGWTSGRTYEQYF TGTGCCACCGGTGGATGGACTAGCGGGAGAACCTACGAGCAGTACTTC
TRBJ2-5 TRBV5-1 . . CASSLYDRETQYF TGCGCCAGCAGCTTATATGACAGAGAGACCCAGTACTTC
TRBJ2-6 TRBV6-5 once . CASRKGSGANVLTF TGTGCCAGCAGAAAGGGGTCTGGGGCCAACGTCCTGACTTTC
TRBJ1-1 TRBV11-3 . . CASSVTTLLNTEAFF TGTGCCAGCAGCGTAACGACACTTCTGAACACTGAAGCTTTCTTT
TRBJ2-7 TRBV6-2/TRBV6-3 once . CASSGSSYEQYF TGTGCCAGCAGCGGTAGTTCCTACGAGCAGTACTTC
TRBJ2-1 TRBV5-1 . TRBD2 CATPPGTSGRAGYNEQFF TGCGCCACCCCGCCCGGGACTAGCGGGAGGGCCGGCTACAATGAGCAGTTCTTC
TRBJ2-7 TRBV7-6 . TRBD1 CASSLKGQGYEQYF TGTGCCAGCAGCTTAAAGGGACAGGGCTACGAGCAGTACTTC